Listed below are T cell receptor beta chains from one sample, sequenced in a study of blood T cell repertoires in COVID-19. Produced via immunoSEQ multiplex PCR; TCRdb's table is partial and in-frame only. In the table there are tens of thousands of clones, roughly 86% of which are singletons. Material for sequencing was peripheral blood. The receptors were sampled from a woman in her fifties or sixties with acute or convalescent COVID-19. The CDR3 runs from the conserved cysteine through the conserved F or W. The order of the fields is clone size, J gene, V gene, D gene, CDR3 protein, CDR3 DNA. The D gene is left open where the match is weak. Clone size, where shown, is once, few, many, or a class for clones that have expanded.

abundance: once
j_gene: TRBJ1-5
v_gene: TRBV12-3/TRBV12-4
d_gene: NA
CDR3aa: CASSWDSRQPQHF
CDR3nt: TGTGCCAGCAGTTGGGACTCGCGACAGCCCCAGCATTTT

abundance: NA
j_gene: TRBJ2-1
v_gene: TRBV2
d_gene: TRBD2
CDR3aa: CASSAGTSVNNEQFF
CDR3nt: TGTGCCAGCAGTGCCGGGACTAGCGTAAACAATGAGCAGTTCTTC

abundance: NA
j_gene: TRBJ2-7
v_gene: TRBV3-1/TRBV3-2
d_gene: NA
CDR3aa: CASSQLTYEQYF
CDR3nt: TGTGCCAGCAGCCAATTAACCTACGAGCAGTACTTC

abundance: NA
j_gene: TRBJ1-6
v_gene: TRBV19
d_gene: TRBD1
CDR3aa: CASSDTGTGGSPLHF
CDR3nt: TGTGCCAGTAGTGACACCGGGACAGGGGGATCACCCCTCCACTTT

abundance: NA
j_gene: TRBJ1-4
v_gene: TRBV25-1
d_gene: TRBD1
CDR3aa: CASSASGTGGEKLFF
CDR3nt: TGTGCCAGCAGTGCCTCCGGGACAGGGGGGGAAAAACTGTTTTTT

abundance: NA
j_gene: TRBJ1-2
v_gene: TRBV12-3/TRBV12-4
d_gene: NA
CDR3aa: CASSPGYNYGYTF
CDR3nt: TGTGCCAGCAGCCCCGGGTACAACTATGGCTACACCTTC

abundance: NA
j_gene: TRBJ1-4
v_gene: TRBV30
d_gene: TRBD1
CDR3aa: CAWRTGGSEKLFF
CDR3nt: TGTGCCTGGAGGACAGGGGGCAGTGAAAAACTGTTTTTT

abundance: NA
j_gene: TRBJ1-1
v_gene: TRBV7-9
d_gene: NA
CDR3aa: CASSLVGTGAEAFF
CDR3nt: TGTGCCAGCAGCTTAGTTGGGACGGGAGCTGAAGCTTTCTTT

abundance: NA
j_gene: TRBJ2-5
v_gene: TRBV19
d_gene: NA
CDR3aa: CASSMTAGETQYF
CDR3nt: TGTGCCAGTAGTATGACAGCAGGAGAGACCCAGTACTTC

abundance: once
j_gene: TRBJ1-1
v_gene: TRBV7-9
d_gene: NA
CDR3aa: CASTISGGYGTEAFF
CDR3nt: TGTGCCAGCACCATCTCGGGGGGCTACGGCACTGAAGCTTTCTTT

abundance: NA
j_gene: TRBJ2-1
v_gene: TRBV6-2/TRBV6-3
d_gene: TRBD2
CDR3aa: CASSRIVSREGRDEQFF
CDR3nt: TGTGCCAGCAGTCGTATCGTGTCGAGGGAGGGCAGGGATGAGCAGTTCTTC

abundance: few
j_gene: TRBJ1-1
v_gene: TRBV10-2
d_gene: NA
CDR3aa: CARTDAQGRGEAFF
CDR3nt: TGCGCCAGAACCGACGCACAGGGAAGAGGTGAAGCTTTCTTT

abundance: NA
j_gene: TRBJ2-1
v_gene: TRBV9
d_gene: TRBD2
CDR3aa: CASSQLAGGPYNEQFF
CDR3nt: TGTGCCAGCAGCCAACTGGCGGGAGGCCCGTACAATGAGCAGTTCTTC

abundance: few
j_gene: TRBJ1-2
v_gene: TRBV12-5
d_gene: NA
CDR3aa: CASGFIRGEEGYTF
CDR3nt: TGTGCTAGTGGTTTTATACGAGGTGAGGAAGGCTACACCTTC

abundance: NA
j_gene: TRBJ2-3
v_gene: TRBV5-5
d_gene: TRBD2
CDR3aa: CASSFRLAGDTQYF
CDR3nt: TGTGCCAGCAGCTTTCGGCTAGCGGGAGATACGCAGTATTTT

abundance: NA
j_gene: TRBJ2-1
v_gene: TRBV10-3
d_gene: TRBD2
CDR3aa: CAISEKGTSGRACEQFF
CDR3nt: TGTGCCATCAGTGAGAAAGGGACTAGCGGGAGGGCGTGTGAGCAGTTCTTC

abundance: NA
j_gene: TRBJ2-7
v_gene: TRBV18
d_gene: TRBD2
CDR3aa: CASSPTSGEGWDEQYF
CDR3nt: TGTGCCAGCTCACCGACAAGCGGGGAGGGATGGGACGAGCAGTACTTC

abundance: NA
j_gene: TRBJ2-7
v_gene: TRBV5-1
d_gene: TRBD2
CDR3aa: CASSRGLAGGFSTYEQYF
CDR3nt: TGCGCCAGCAGCCGCGGACTAGCGGGGGGATTTAGCACCTACGAGCAGTACTTC

abundance: NA
j_gene: TRBJ1-5
v_gene: TRBV7-3
d_gene: TRBD1
CDR3aa: CASSLMGQVSRDQPQHF
CDR3nt: TGTGCCAGCAGCTTAATGGGACAGGTAAGTCGGGATCAGCCCCAGCATTTT

abundance: NA
j_gene: TRBJ1-5
v_gene: TRBV2
d_gene: NA
CDR3aa: CASRPGSNQPQHF
CDR3nt: TGTGCCAGCAGGCCAGGGTCCAATCAGCCCCAGCATTTT

abundance: NA
j_gene: TRBJ2-1
v_gene: TRBV29-1
d_gene: TRBD2
CDR3aa: CSVALTSGGLREQFF
CDR3nt: TGCAGCGTTGCCCTGACTAGCGGGGGTCTCAGGGAGCAGTTCTTC

abundance: few
j_gene: TRBJ1-6
v_gene: TRBV10-2
d_gene: TRBD1
CDR3aa: CASRGPTTGTGDSPLHF
CDR3nt: TGCGCCAGCAGGGGCCCAACTACCGGGACAGGGGACTCACCCCTCCACTTT

abundance: NA
j_gene: TRBJ1-6
v_gene: TRBV4-2
d_gene: TRBD1
CDR3aa: CASSQTGTDSPLHF
CDR3nt: TGTGCCAGCAGTCAAACCGGGACAGATTCACCCCTCCACTTT

abundance: NA
j_gene: TRBJ1-1
v_gene: TRBV10-3
d_gene: TRBD1
CDR3aa: CAIRDRGPNTEAFF
CDR3nt: TGTGCCATCAGGGACAGGGGGCCGAACACTGAAGCTTTCTTT

abundance: NA
j_gene: TRBJ2-2
v_gene: TRBV11-2
d_gene: TRBD1
CDR3aa: CASSLGTGVDTGELFF
CDR3nt: TGTGCCAGCAGCTTAGGGACAGGGGTCGACACCGGGGAGCTGTTTTTT

abundance: once
j_gene: TRBJ1-1
v_gene: TRBV19
d_gene: TRBD1
CDR3aa: CASKPDRRLNTEAFF
CDR3nt: TGTGCCAGCAAACCGGACAGGAGATTGAACACTGAAGCTTTCTTT

abundance: NA
j_gene: TRBJ2-6
v_gene: TRBV9
d_gene: NA
CDR3aa: CASSQSGSGANVLTF
CDR3nt: TGTGCCAGCAGCCAGTCGGGGTCTGGGGCCAACGTCCTGACTTTC

abundance: once
j_gene: TRBJ1-5
v_gene: TRBV4-3
d_gene: TRBD1
CDR3aa: CASSYGQGSQPQHF
CDR3nt: TGCGCCAGCAGCTATGGACAGGGAAGTCAGCCCCAGCATTTT

abundance: NA
j_gene: TRBJ1-4
v_gene: TRBV7-2
d_gene: TRBD1
CDR3aa: CASSTRDSREKLFF
CDR3nt: TGTGCCAGCAGCACCCGGGACAGTAGAGAAAAACTGTTTTTT

abundance: NA
j_gene: TRBJ1-2
v_gene: TRBV20-1
d_gene: NA
CDR3aa: CSARVLRVTF
CDR3nt: TGCAGTGCTAGAGTCCTCCGGGTCACCTTC

abundance: NA
j_gene: TRBJ1-2
v_gene: TRBV30
d_gene: NA
CDR3aa: CAWSGRGGYTF
CDR3nt: TGTGCCTGGAGTGGCAGGGGCGGCTACACCTTC

abundance: NA
j_gene: TRBJ1-4
v_gene: TRBV6-5
d_gene: NA
CDR3aa: CASRTGFGEKLFF
CDR3nt: TGTGCCAGCAGAACAGGGTTTGGTGAAAAACTGTTTTTT

abundance: NA
j_gene: TRBJ2-1
v_gene: TRBV9
d_gene: TRBD2
CDR3aa: CASSNRLAGGRGEQFF
CDR3nt: TGTGCCAGCAGCAACCGACTAGCGGGAGGGAGAGGTGAGCAGTTCTTC

abundance: NA
j_gene: TRBJ2-1
v_gene: TRBV5-6
d_gene: TRBD2
CDR3aa: CASSLRAGKMPFF
CDR3nt: TGTGCCAGCAGCTTACGAGCGGGGAAGATGCCGTTCTTC

abundance: NA
j_gene: TRBJ2-7
v_gene: TRBV18
d_gene: TRBD2
CDR3aa: CASSGTSGRSSYEQYF
CDR3nt: TGTGCCAGCTCTGGGACTAGCGGGAGGAGCTCCTACGAGCAGTACTTC

abundance: NA
j_gene: TRBJ1-6
v_gene: TRBV7-8
d_gene: NA
CDR3aa: CASSLGGPPRNSPLHF
CDR3nt: TGTGCCAGCAGCTTAGGGGGCCCTCCTCGAAATTCACCCCTCCACTTT

abundance: NA
j_gene: TRBJ1-3
v_gene: TRBV5-5
d_gene: NA
CDR3aa: CASSWAQGYSGNTIYF
CDR3nt: TGTGCCAGCAGCTGGGCCCAGGGCTACTCTGGAAACACCATATATTTT

abundance: NA
j_gene: TRBJ1-2
v_gene: TRBV7-9
d_gene: TRBD1
CDR3aa: CASSFGTGYGYTF
CDR3nt: TGTGCCAGCAGCTTCGGGACAGGATATGGCTACACCTTC

abundance: NA
j_gene: TRBJ1-3
v_gene: TRBV25-1
d_gene: TRBD1
CDR3aa: CASKNFDRAEAEDTIYF
CDR3nt: TGTGCCAGCAAAAATTTTGACAGGGCAGAGGCTGAGGACACCATATATTTT

abundance: NA
j_gene: TRBJ1-2
v_gene: TRBV27
d_gene: NA
CDR3aa: CASSLGGPYGYTF
CDR3nt: TGTGCCAGCAGTTTGGGAGGGCCCTATGGCTACACCTTC

abundance: NA
j_gene: TRBJ2-6
v_gene: TRBV28
d_gene: TRBD1
CDR3aa: CASSSGTGVFSGANVLTF
CDR3nt: TGTGCCAGCAGTTCCGGGACAGGGGTATTCTCTGGGGCCAACGTCCTGACTTTC

abundance: once
j_gene: TRBJ1-3
v_gene: TRBV29-1
d_gene: TRBD1
CDR3aa: CSVAQGAGNTIYF
CDR3nt: TGCAGCGTTGCGCAGGGGGCTGGAAACACCATATATTTT

abundance: NA
j_gene: TRBJ1-2
v_gene: TRBV28
d_gene: NA
CDR3aa: CASSPRDIYGYTF
CDR3nt: TGTGCCAGCAGCCCCCGGGACATTTATGGCTACACCTTC

abundance: NA
j_gene: TRBJ2-1
v_gene: TRBV5-4
d_gene: TRBD2
CDR3aa: CASSSASGNKAEQFF
CDR3nt: TGTGCCAGCAGCTCCGCCAGCGGGAATAAAGCTGAGCAGTTCTTC

abundance: NA
j_gene: TRBJ1-2
v_gene: TRBV9
d_gene: TRBD1
CDR3aa: CASSVGQANYGYTF
CDR3nt: TGTGCCAGCAGCGTCGGACAGGCAAATTATGGCTACACCTTC

abundance: NA
j_gene: TRBJ2-1
v_gene: TRBV2
d_gene: NA
CDR3aa: CASSEALTVDEQFF
CDR3nt: TGTGCCAGCAGTGAAGCGCTGACTGTCGATGAGCAGTTCTTC